Listed below are T cell receptor beta chains from one sample, sequenced in a study of cytomegalovirus exposure and HLA in healthy donors. Clones were read by immunoSEQ multiplex PCR, and TCRdb kept only the in-frame ones, dropping some. The sample holds tens of thousands of clones, approximately 78% seen once. The sequenced sample was PBMCs. These receptor sequences come from a man between 18 and 35 years old in good health and CMV-seropositive. The CDR3 runs from the conserved cysteine through the conserved F or W. A D gene is named only where the DNA matches it firmly. Clone size is given for some rows only: seen once, a few or many times, or a class if the clone is expanded.

TRBV12-5,TRBJ2-4,-,TRBD1,TGTGCTAGTGCCCTTAGGCCAGGGGGCAGGGGATTGGGACACATTCAGTACTTC,CASALRPGGRGLGHIQYF
TRBV30,TRBJ2-7,-,TRBD1,TGTGCCTGCAACAGGGGAGAAACCGAGCAGTACTTC,CACNRGETEQYF
TRBV5-4,TRBJ2-2,-,-,TGTGCCAGCAGCTTGGCCGGGTTGGGGGAGCTGTTTTTT,CASSLAGLGELFF
TRBV5-8,TRBJ2-2,-,-,TGTGCCAGCAGCTCTACCACCGGGGAGCTGTTTTTT,CASSSTTGELFF
TRBV9,TRBJ2-2,-,TRBD2,TGTGCCAGCAGCGGTCCTAGCGGGAGGATCGGGGAGCTGTTTTTT,CASSGPSGRIGELFF
TRBV30,TRBJ1-6,-,TRBD1,TGTGCCGGGCAGACAGGGCTCTCCTATAATTCACCCCTCCACTTT,CAGQTGLSYNSPLHF
TRBV4-1,TRBJ2-3,once,TRBD1,TGCGCCAGCAGCCAAGTGGGGGCAGGGGGTGCAGATACGCAGTATTTT,CASSQVGAGGADTQYF
TRBV29-1,TRBJ1-2,-,-,TGCAGCGTTGAACAGAACTATGGCTACACCTTC,CSVEQNYGYTF
TRBV7-9,TRBJ1-1,-,-,TGTGCCAGCAGCTTAGAGGGAGGGTGGACTGAAGCTTTCTTT,CASSLEGGWTEAFF
TRBV15,TRBJ2-7,-,TRBD2,TGTGCCACCAGCAGAGGAACTAGCGGGGAATCCGAGCAGTACTTC,CATSRGTSGESEQYF
TRBV11-2,TRBJ2-7,once,TRBD1,TGTGCCAGCAGCTTAAGTGACAGGGCAAACGAGCAGTACTTC,CASSLSDRANEQYF
TRBV27,TRBJ1-6,-,-,TGTGCCAGCAAAGGGACACCGGGTGCACCCCTCCACTTT,CASKGTPGAPLHF
TRBV28,TRBJ1-1,-,-,TGTGCCAGCTGGACTAGCTTCGGGACAACCAACACTGAAGCTTTCTTT,CASWTSFGTTNTEAFF
TRBV5-1,TRBJ1-2,-,-,TGCGCCAGCAGCTTGGGGGGGGGCGACGGCTACACCTTC,CASSLGGGDGYTF
TRBV6-1,TRBJ1-2,-,-,TGTGCCAGCAGTGAAAGGGCGGGTAACTATGGCTACACCTTC,CASSERAGNYGYTF
TRBV9,TRBJ2-7,few,-,TGTGCCAGCAGCCCCCAGGGGAACGAGCAGTACTTC,CASSPQGNEQYF
TRBV10-1,TRBJ1-1,-,TRBD1,TGCGCCAGCAGTCGCTCCCCGACAGGGATGAACACTGAAGCTTTCTTT,CASSRSPTGMNTEAFF
TRBV5-4,TRBJ1-2,-,TRBD1,TGTGCCAGCAGCTGGAGTCAGGGGGCAGTCTATGGCTACACCTTC,CASSWSQGAVYGYTF
TRBV7-6,TRBJ2-1,once,TRBD2,TGTGCCAGCAGCTGGGGTTCGGGGAGCGGGAGGGCCGAACACAATGAGCAGTTCTTC,CASSWGSGSGRAEHNEQFF
TRBV6-5,TRBJ1-2,-,-,TGTGCCAGCAGGCGCAAGGACACTCAGAACTATGGCTACACCTTC,CASRRKDTQNYGYTF
TRBV30,TRBJ1-1,-,TRBD1,TGTGCCTGGAGGCACCGGGACAGGGGAAGGATCACTGAAGCTTTCTTT,CAWRHRDRGRITEAFF
TRBV7-9,TRBJ2-7,few,-,TGTGCCAGCAGCCCCAACTTAGCTTTCGGCGAGCAGTACTTC,CASSPNLAFGEQYF
TRBV6-5,TRBJ1-2,-,-,TGTGCCAGCAGCCAAGGGCCAACGCAGGGCGATGGCTACACCTTC,CASSQGPTQGDGYTF
TRBV30,TRBJ1-5,-,-,TGTGCCTGGAGTGGAGGGGCGGGACAGCCCCAGCATTTT,CAWSGGAGQPQHF
TRBV18,TRBJ1-4,-,-,TGTGCCAGCTCCCCCGGGGGGAATGAAAAACTGTTTTTT,CASSPGGNEKLFF
TRBV7-9,TRBJ2-2,few,TRBD2,TGTGCCAGCAGCACCGGACTAGCGGGGACCGGGGAGCTGTTTTTT,CASSTGLAGTGELFF
TRBV7-2,TRBJ1-6,-,TRBD1,TGTGCCAGCAGCTCATCAGAGGACAGGGGCGCACCCCTCCACTTT,CASSSSEDRGAPLHF
TRBV7-2,TRBJ2-7,-,-,TGTGCCAGCAGCCTAGACAGTACCTACGAGCAGTACTTC,CASSLDSTYEQYF
TRBV6-1,TRBJ2-2,-,TRBD2,TGTGCCAGCAGACTAGCGGGAGGGCCCGGGGAGCTGTTTTTT,CASRLAGGPGELFF
TRBV2,TRBJ2-7,-,TRBD1,TGTGCCAGCAGCAAGACAGGGGGCGTTAACTCCTACGAGCAGTACTTC,CASSKTGGVNSYEQYF
TRBV7-6,TRBJ2-5,few,TRBD2,TGTGCCAGCAGCTTCGGGGGGCAAGAGACCCAGTACTTC,CASSFGGQETQYF
TRBV6-5,TRBJ2-7,once,TRBD1,TGTGCCAGCAGTTACGGACAGGGGTCCTACGAGCAGTACTTC,CASSYGQGSYEQYF
TRBV4-1,TRBJ2-3,-,TRBD2,TGCGCCAGCAGCCAAGATCCGGGACTAGCGAGCACAGATACGCAGTATTTT,CASSQDPGLASTDTQYF
TRBV2,TRBJ2-3,once,TRBD2,TGTGCCAGCACGCCTAGCGGGGACACGCAGTATTTT,CASTPSGDTQYF
TRBV5-1,TRBJ1-1,-,-,TGCGCCAGCAGCTCGTCGGACACTGAAGCTTTCTTT,CASSSSDTEAFF
TRBV7-8,TRBJ1-5,-,-,TGTGCCAGCAGCTCAGCCGGGGGTTTGGGGCCCAATCAGCCCCAGCATTTT,CASSSAGGLGPNQPQHF
TRBV10-1,TRBJ1-2,-,-,TGCGCCAGCAGTGAGAATCGAGGGTTGGATGGCTACACCTTC,CASSENRGLDGYTF
TRBV29-1,TRBJ2-3,-,-,TGCAGCGTTGCTGGAAGGGACTCTAGCACAGATACGCAGTATTTT,CSVAGRDSSTDTQYF
TRBV30,TRBJ2-1,-,-,TGTGCCTGGAGTCCGGACAGGGACTACTACAATGAGCAGTTCTTC,CAWSPDRDYYNEQFF
TRBV5-1,TRBJ2-7,-,TRBD2,TGCGCCAGCAGCTTGGCCGCAGGGACTAGCTCCTACGAGCAGTACTTC,CASSLAAGTSSYEQYF
TRBV4-1,TRBJ2-1,few,-,TGCGCCAGCAGCCGGCTAGCGCTGAATGAGCAGTTCTTC,CASSRLALNEQFF
TRBV19,TRBJ1-2,-,TRBD1,TGTGCCAGTAGCCCTCCGAGACAGGGGTCAGGAGGCTACACCTTC,CASSPPRQGSGGYTF
TRBV29-1,TRBJ2-5,-,TRBD2,TGCAGCGTTGCTTCTACTAGCGCCGGTAGGGAGACCCAGTACTTC,CSVASTSAGRETQYF
TRBV7-7,TRBJ2-3,-,-,TGTGCCAGCAGCTTAGCCGGGAGCACAGATACGCAGTATTTT,CASSLAGSTDTQYF
TRBV6-5,TRBJ2-7,few,TRBD2,TGTGCCAGCAGTTACTCAGGGACTAGCCGCCAGGAGCAGTACTTC,CASSYSGTSRQEQYF
TRBV5-1,TRBJ1-2,-,TRBD1,TGCGCCAGCAGCTCACAGGGGGATAGCTACACCTTC,CASSSQGDSYTF
TRBV6-4,TRBJ2-2,few,-,TGTGCCAGCAGTGAGACCCTAGAGAACACCGGGGAGCTGTTTTTT,CASSETLENTGELFF
TRBV7-2,TRBJ2-7,-,-,TGTGCCAGCAGCTTAGTTCAGGAGGCCGAGCAGTACTTC,CASSLVQEAEQYF
TRBV28,TRBJ1-5,-,TRBD1,TGTGCCAGCAACCAACAGGGGCTTGGTCAGCCCCAGCATTTT,CASNQQGLGQPQHF
TRBV6-6,TRBJ2-1,-,-,TGTGCCAGCACCCCGGCAGGCAGGAGGGGCAATGAGCAGTTCTTC,CASTPAGRRGNEQFF
TRBV9,TRBJ1-4,-,-,TGTGCCAGCAGCGTAGGGGCAGGAGGGCAGGAAAAACTGTTTTTT,CASSVGAGGQEKLFF
TRBV30,TRBJ1-5,-,-,TGTGCCTGGAGTAGCGGTAATCAGCCCCAGCATTTT,CAWSSGNQPQHF
TRBV30,TRBJ2-2,once,TRBD1,TGTGCCTGGGGCAGGGGGCTTGACGGGGAGCTGTTTTTT,CAWGRGLDGELFF
TRBV5-1,TRBJ2-5,once,TRBD2,TGCGCCAGCAGCCCAACAGCGGGGGATAAGACCCAGTACTTC,CASSPTAGDKTQYF
TRBV28,TRBJ1-1,-,-,TGTGCCAGCACCCCGGGACACAAGAACACTGAAGCTTTCTTT,CASTPGHKNTEAFF
TRBV28,TRBJ2-7,-,TRBD2,TGTGCCAGCAGTCAACCGGGACTAGCGAATTACGAGCAGTACTTC,CASSQPGLANYEQYF
TRBV7-9,TRBJ1-3,-,-,TGTGCCAGCAGCTTAAACAGCCTCTCTGGAAACACCATATATTTT,CASSLNSLSGNTIYF
TRBV4-1,TRBJ1-2,-,-,TGCGCCAGCAGCCAAGAAACAACAGTTAACTATGGCTACACCTTC,CASSQETTVNYGYTF
TRBV4-2,TRBJ2-2,-,TRBD2,TGTGCCAGCAGCCCCGAGGTAGCGGGGGATCACACCGGGGAGCTGTTTTTT,CASSPEVAGDHTGELFF